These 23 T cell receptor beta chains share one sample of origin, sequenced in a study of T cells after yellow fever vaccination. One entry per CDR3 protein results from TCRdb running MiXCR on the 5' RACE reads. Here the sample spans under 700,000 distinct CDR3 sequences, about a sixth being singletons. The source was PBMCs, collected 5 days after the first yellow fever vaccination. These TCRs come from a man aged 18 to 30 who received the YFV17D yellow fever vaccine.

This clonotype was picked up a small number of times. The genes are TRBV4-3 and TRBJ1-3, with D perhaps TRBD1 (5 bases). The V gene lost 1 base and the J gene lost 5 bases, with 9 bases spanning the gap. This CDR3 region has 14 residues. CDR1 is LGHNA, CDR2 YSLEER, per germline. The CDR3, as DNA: TGCGCCAGCAGCCAAGTAGGGGCGCGAAACACCATATATTTT. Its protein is CASSQVGARNTIYF.

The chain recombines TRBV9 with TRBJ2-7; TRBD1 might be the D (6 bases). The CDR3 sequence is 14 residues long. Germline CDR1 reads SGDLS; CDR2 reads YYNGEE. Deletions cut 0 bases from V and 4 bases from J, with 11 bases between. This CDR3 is CASSVGGLGYEQYF. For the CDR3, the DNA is TGTGCCAGCAGCGTAGGGGGGCTTGGGTACGAGCAGTACTTC. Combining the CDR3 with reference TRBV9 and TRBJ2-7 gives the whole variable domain DSGVTQTPKHLITATGQRVTLRCSPRSGDLSVYWYQQSLDQGLQFLIQYYNGEERAKGNILERFSAQQFPDLHSELNLSSLELGDSALYFCASSVGGLGYEQYFGPGTRLTVT.

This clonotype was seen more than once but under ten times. CDR3 nucleotide sequence: TGTGCCAGCAGCCGCCCAGGGGGCGAGCAGTACGTC. Encoded protein: CASSRPGGEQYV. The chain uses TRBV7-8 and TRBJ2-7; 7 nucleotides line up with TRBD1. Germline CDR1 SGHVS, CDR2 FQNEAQ. The ends lost 5 bases at V and 6 bases at J; junction bases unmatched: 4. CDR3 size: 12 residues.

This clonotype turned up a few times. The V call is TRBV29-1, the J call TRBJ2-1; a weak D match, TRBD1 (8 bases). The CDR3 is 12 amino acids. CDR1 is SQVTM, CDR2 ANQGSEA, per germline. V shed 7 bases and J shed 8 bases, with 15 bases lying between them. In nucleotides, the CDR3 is TGCAGCGGCGGACAGGGAGGGTATGAGCAGTTCTTC. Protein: CSGGQGGYEQFF.

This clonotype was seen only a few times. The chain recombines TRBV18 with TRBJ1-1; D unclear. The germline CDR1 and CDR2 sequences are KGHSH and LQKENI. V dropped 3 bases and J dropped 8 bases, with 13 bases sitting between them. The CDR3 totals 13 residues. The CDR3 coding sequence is TGTGCCAGCTCACCTTCCACGGGAGCCGAAGCTTTCTTT. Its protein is CASSPSTGAEAFF.

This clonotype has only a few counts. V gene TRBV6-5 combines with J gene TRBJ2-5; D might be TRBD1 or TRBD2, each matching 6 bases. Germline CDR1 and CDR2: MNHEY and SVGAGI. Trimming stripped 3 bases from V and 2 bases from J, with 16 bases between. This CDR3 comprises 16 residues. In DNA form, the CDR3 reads TGTGCCAGCAGTTATTCCACGGGGGCCCGTCAAGAGACCCAGTACTTC. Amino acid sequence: CASSYSTGARQETQYF.

The CDR3 is CASSYMGAQGRDQPQHF. CDR3 sequence (DNA): TGTGCCAGCAGCTACATGGGGGCCCAGGGAAGAGATCAGCCCCAGCATTTT. This chain connects TRBV5-6 to TRBJ1-5; weak D call: TRBD1 (6 bases). The germline V gene has CDR1 SGHDT and CDR2 YYEEEE. The CDR3 is 17 residues long. Trimming pared 3 bases from V and 5 bases from J, leaving 21 bases between. Drawing the rest from reference TRBV5-6 and TRBJ1-5, the complete variable domain is DAGVTQSPTHLIKTRGQQVTLRCSPKSGHDTVSWYQQALGQGPQFIFQYYEEEERQRGNFPDRFSGHQFPNYSSELNVNALLLGDSALYLCASSYMGAQGRDQPQHFGDGTRLSIL.

CDR3 protein: CASRSGGAGDEQFF. CDR3 DNA: TGCGCCAGCAGAAGCGGGGGGGCCGGAGATGAGCAGTTCTTC. The chain joins TRBV4-1 to TRBJ2-1, with 10 bases fitting TRBD2. V lost 6 bases to trimming and J lost 8 bases; unmatched junction nucleotides: 7. CDR1 MGHRA and CDR2 YSYEKL come from the germline V gene. The CDR3 has 14 residues.

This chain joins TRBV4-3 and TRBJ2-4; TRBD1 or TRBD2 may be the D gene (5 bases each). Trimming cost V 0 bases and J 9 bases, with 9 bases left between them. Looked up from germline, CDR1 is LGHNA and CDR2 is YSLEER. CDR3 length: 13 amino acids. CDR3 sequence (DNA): TGCGCCAGCAGCCAAGAGGGGACCGGCATTCAGTACTTC. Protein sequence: CASSQEGTGIQYF.

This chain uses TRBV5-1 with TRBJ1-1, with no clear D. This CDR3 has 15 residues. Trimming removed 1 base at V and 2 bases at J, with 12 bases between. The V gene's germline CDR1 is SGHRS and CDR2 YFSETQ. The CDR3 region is CASSLIGSGNTEAFF. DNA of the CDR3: TGCGCCAGCAGCTTGATCGGATCGGGAAACACTGAAGCTTTCTTT.

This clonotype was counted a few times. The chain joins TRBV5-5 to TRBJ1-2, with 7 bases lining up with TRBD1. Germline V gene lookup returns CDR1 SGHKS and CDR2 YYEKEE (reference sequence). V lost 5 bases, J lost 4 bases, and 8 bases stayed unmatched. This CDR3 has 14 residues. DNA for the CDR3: TGTGCCAGCAGACTGGGACAGAACTTCTATGGCTACACCTTC. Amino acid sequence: CASRLGQNFYGYTF.

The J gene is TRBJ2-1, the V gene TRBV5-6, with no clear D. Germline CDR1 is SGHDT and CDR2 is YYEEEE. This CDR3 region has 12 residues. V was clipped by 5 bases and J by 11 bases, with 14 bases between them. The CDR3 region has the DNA TGTGCCAGCAGTTCGGCTAACCCTCAGCAGTTCTTC. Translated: CASSSANPQQFF.

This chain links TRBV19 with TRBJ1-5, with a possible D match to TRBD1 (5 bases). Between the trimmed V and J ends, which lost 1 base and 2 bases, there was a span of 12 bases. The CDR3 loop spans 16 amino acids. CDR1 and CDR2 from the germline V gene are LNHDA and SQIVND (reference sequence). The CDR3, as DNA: TGTGCCAGTAGTATAGTCGGCAGGGCTGGCAATCAGCCCCAGCATTTT. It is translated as CASSIVGRAGNQPQHF.

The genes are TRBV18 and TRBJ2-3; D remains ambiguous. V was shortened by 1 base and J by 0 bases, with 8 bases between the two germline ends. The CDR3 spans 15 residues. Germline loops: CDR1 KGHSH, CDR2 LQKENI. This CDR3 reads CASSPRPSSTDTQYF. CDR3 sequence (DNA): TGTGCCAGCTCACCACGGCCTTCTAGCACAGATACGCAGTATTTT.

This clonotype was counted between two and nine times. The CDR3 sequence: CASNPRSGGGSSYEQYF. CDR3 nucleotides: TGTGCCAGCAACCCGAGGTCTGGGGGGGGGAGCTCCTACGAGCAGTACTTC. V usage is TRBV7-2 and J usage is TRBJ2-7; 7 bases fit TRBD2. The germline CDR1 and CDR2 sequences are SGHTA and FQGNSA. The CDR3 runs to 17 residues. With 7 bases clipped from V and 0 bases from J, the junction kept 15 bases outside the gene matches. Variable domain in full (rest from reference TRBV7-2 and TRBJ2-7): GAGVSQSPSNKVTEKGKDVELRCDPISGHTALYWYRQSLGQGLEFLIYFQGNSAPDKSGLPSDRFSAERTGGSVSTLTIQRTQQEDSAVYLCASNPRSGGGSSYEQYFGPGTRLTVT.

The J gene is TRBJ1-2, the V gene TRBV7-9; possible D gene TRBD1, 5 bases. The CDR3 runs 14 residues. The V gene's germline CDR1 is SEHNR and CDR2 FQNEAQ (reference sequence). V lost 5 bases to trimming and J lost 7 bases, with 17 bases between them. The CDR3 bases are TGTGCCAGCAGCCCGGCCCCGGGGGGACTTGGCTACACCTTC. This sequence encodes CASSPAPGGLGYTF.

CDR3 loop: CASSLGGISNSPLHF. The CDR3 bases are TGTGCCAGCAGCTTAGGCGGTATCAGTAATTCACCCCTCCACTTT. The chain combines TRBV7-2 with TRBJ1-6; D is uncertain. The ends were cut back, 1 base at V and 6 bases at J, with 10 bases in the middle. This CDR3 is built from 15 residues. Per germline, CDR1 SGHTA and CDR2 FQGNSA.

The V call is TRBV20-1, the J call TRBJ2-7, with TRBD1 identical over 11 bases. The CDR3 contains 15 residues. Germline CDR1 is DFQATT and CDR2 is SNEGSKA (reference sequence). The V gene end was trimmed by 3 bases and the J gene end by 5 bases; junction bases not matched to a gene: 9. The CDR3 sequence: CSASLGWDRGDEQYF. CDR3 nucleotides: TGCAGTGCTAGCCTAGGCTGGGACAGGGGGGACGAGCAGTACTTC.

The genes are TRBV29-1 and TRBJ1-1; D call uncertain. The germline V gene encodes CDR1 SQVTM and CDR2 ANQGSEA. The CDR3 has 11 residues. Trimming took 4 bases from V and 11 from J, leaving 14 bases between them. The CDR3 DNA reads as TGCAGCGTTGTTTTTTTATCGTACGCTTTCTTT. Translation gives CSVVFLSYAFF.

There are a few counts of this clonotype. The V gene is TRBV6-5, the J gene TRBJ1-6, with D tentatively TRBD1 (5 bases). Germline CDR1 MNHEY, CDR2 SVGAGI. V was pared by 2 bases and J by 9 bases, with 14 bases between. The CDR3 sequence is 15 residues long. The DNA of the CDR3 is TGTGCCAGCAGTTACGCTAATCGTAGGGGTTCACCCCTCCACTTT. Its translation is CASSYANRRGSPLHF.

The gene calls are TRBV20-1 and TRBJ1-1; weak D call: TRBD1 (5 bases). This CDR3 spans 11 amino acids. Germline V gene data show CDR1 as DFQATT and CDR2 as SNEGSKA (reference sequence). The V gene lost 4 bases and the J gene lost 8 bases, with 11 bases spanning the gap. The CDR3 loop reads CSATGTIEAFF. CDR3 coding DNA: TGCAGTGCTACAGGGACTATCGAAGCTTTCTTT.

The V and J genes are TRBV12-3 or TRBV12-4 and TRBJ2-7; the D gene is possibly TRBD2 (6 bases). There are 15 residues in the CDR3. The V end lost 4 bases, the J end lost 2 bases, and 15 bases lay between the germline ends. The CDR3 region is CASSYPGRTTYEQYF. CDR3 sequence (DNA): TGTGCCAGCAGTTATCCGGGACGGACTACCTACGAGCAGTACTTC.

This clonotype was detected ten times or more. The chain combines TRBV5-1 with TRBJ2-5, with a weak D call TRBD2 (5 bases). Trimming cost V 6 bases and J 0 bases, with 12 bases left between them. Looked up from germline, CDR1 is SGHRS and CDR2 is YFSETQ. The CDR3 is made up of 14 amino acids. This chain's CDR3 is CASTGPGYQETQYF. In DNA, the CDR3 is TGCGCCAGCACCGGCCCGGGGTACCAAGAGACCCAGTACTTC.